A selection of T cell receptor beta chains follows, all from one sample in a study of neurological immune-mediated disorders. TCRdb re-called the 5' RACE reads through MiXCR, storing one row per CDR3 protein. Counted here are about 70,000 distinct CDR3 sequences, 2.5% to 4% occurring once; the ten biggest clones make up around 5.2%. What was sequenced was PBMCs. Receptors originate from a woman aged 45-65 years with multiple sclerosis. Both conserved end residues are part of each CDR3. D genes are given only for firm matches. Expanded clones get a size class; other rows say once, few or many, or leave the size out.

cdr3_aa: CAISETIAGGPHNEQFF
cdr3_nt: TGTGCCATCAGTGAGACAATAGCGGGAGGGCCTCACAATGAGCAGTTCTTC
clone_size: many
j_call: TRBJ2-1
v_call: TRBV10-3
d_call: TRBD2

cdr3_aa: CSASRGPGLAGELFF
cdr3_nt: TGCAGTGCTAGCAGGGGGCCGGGTCTCGCCGGGGAGCTGTTTTTT
clone_size: many
j_call: TRBJ2-2
v_call: TRBV20-1
d_call: TRBD1

cdr3_aa: CASSLSGGAYNEQFF
cdr3_nt: TGTGCCAGCAGCCTAAGCGGGGGGGCTTACAATGAGCAGTTCTTC
clone_size: -
j_call: TRBJ2-1
v_call: TRBV7-2
d_call: TRBD2

cdr3_aa: CASSPGGTRSYEQYF
cdr3_nt: TGCGCCAGCAGCCCAGGTGGGACTAGATCCTACGAGCAGTACTTC
clone_size: many
j_call: TRBJ2-7
v_call: TRBV5-1
d_call: TRBD2

cdr3_aa: CSVEDHGRGEQYF
cdr3_nt: TGCAGCGTTGAAGATCATGGACGGGGGGAGCAGTACTTC
clone_size: many
j_call: TRBJ2-7
v_call: TRBV29-1
d_call: -

cdr3_aa: CSALQGSETQYF
cdr3_nt: TGCAGTGCCCTCCAGGGTTCAGAGACCCAGTACTTC
clone_size: many
j_call: TRBJ2-5
v_call: TRBV20-1
d_call: -

cdr3_aa: CASSQFLAHTTYTYNEQFF
cdr3_nt: TGTGCCAGCAGCCAATTTCTAGCGCACACCACTTATACCTACAATGAGCAGTTCTTC
clone_size: many
j_call: TRBJ2-1
v_call: TRBV4-2
d_call: -

cdr3_aa: CASSQGPNGSPLHF
cdr3_nt: TGCGCCAGCAGCCAAGGACCGAATGGGTCACCCCTCCACTTT
clone_size: many
j_call: TRBJ1-6
v_call: TRBV4-1
d_call: -

cdr3_aa: CATSRDQRSIQYF
cdr3_nt: TGTGCCACCAGCAGAGATCAACGGAGCATTCAGTACTTC
clone_size: many
j_call: TRBJ2-4
v_call: TRBV15
d_call: -

cdr3_aa: CASSSTGGPTGELFF
cdr3_nt: TGTGCCAGCAGCTCGACAGGGGGCCCCACCGGGGAGCTGTTTTTT
clone_size: many
j_call: TRBJ2-2
v_call: TRBV7-2
d_call: TRBD1

cdr3_aa: CASSIAGYYGYTF
cdr3_nt: TGTGCCAGCAGCATCGCGGGGTACTATGGCTACACCTTC
clone_size: many
j_call: TRBJ1-2
v_call: TRBV28
d_call: -

cdr3_aa: CSVEPGSYGYTF
cdr3_nt: TGCAGCGTTGAACCAGGATCCTATGGCTACACCTTC
clone_size: many
j_call: TRBJ1-2
v_call: TRBV29-1
d_call: -

cdr3_aa: CASSLNREVNEKLFF
cdr3_nt: TGTGCCAGCAGTCTAAACAGGGAGGTGAATGAAAAACTGTTTTTT
clone_size: many
j_call: TRBJ1-4
v_call: TRBV27
d_call: -

cdr3_aa: CASSRSGNQPQHF
cdr3_nt: TGTGCCAGCAGCCGAAGTGGAAATCAGCCCCAGCATTTT
clone_size: few
j_call: TRBJ1-5
v_call: TRBV7-2
d_call: -

cdr3_aa: CSARLGWRGQGDTQYF
cdr3_nt: TGCAGTGCTAGACTAGGATGGCGGGGGCAGGGAGATACGCAGTATTTT
clone_size: many
j_call: TRBJ2-3
v_call: TRBV20-1
d_call: -

cdr3_aa: CSARATGQYNSPLHF
cdr3_nt: TGCAGTGCTAGAGCGACGGGACAGTATAATTCACCCCTCCACTTT
clone_size: many
j_call: TRBJ1-6
v_call: TRBV20-1
d_call: TRBD1

cdr3_aa: CASSQETGYNYGYTF
cdr3_nt: TGTGCCAGCAGCCAAGAAACAGGGTATAACTATGGCTACACCTTC
clone_size: many
j_call: TRBJ1-2
v_call: TRBV14
d_call: -

cdr3_aa: CASSEGAGNTIYF
cdr3_nt: TGCGCCAGCAGTGAAGGGGCTGGAAACACCATATATTTT
clone_size: many
j_call: TRBJ1-3
v_call: TRBV5-1
d_call: -

cdr3_aa: CAISSQGLLGETQYF
cdr3_nt: TGTGCCATCTCATCACAGGGCCTCCTTGGGGAGACCCAGTACTTC
clone_size: many
j_call: TRBJ2-5
v_call: TRBV10-3
d_call: -

cdr3_aa: CASQDTGNTIYF
cdr3_nt: TGTGCCAGCCAAGATACTGGAAACACCATATATTTT
clone_size: many
j_call: TRBJ1-3
v_call: TRBV6-5
d_call: -

cdr3_aa: CASSLGLGLAGGNEQFF
cdr3_nt: TGTGCCAGCAGCTTAGGTTTAGGGCTAGCGGGCGGAAATGAGCAGTTCTTC
clone_size: many
j_call: TRBJ2-1
v_call: TRBV7-2
d_call: TRBD2

cdr3_aa: CASSLVGTTQETQYF
cdr3_nt: TGCGCCAGCAGCTTGGTTGGGACTACCCAAGAGACCCAGTACTTC
clone_size: many
j_call: TRBJ2-5
v_call: TRBV5-1
d_call: TRBD2

cdr3_aa: CASSLGGMEQYF
cdr3_nt: TGCGCCAGCAGCTTGGGGGGGATGGAGCAGTACTTC
clone_size: many
j_call: TRBJ2-7
v_call: TRBV5-1
d_call: -

cdr3_aa: CASSQTGGNNEQYF
cdr3_nt: TGTGCCAGCAGCCAGACAGGGGGCAACAACGAGCAGTACTTC
clone_size: many
j_call: TRBJ2-7
v_call: TRBV5-6
d_call: TRBD1

cdr3_aa: CSAPTVQDQAKNIQYF
cdr3_nt: TGCAGTGCCCCCACAGTTCAGGACCAAGCCAAAAACATTCAGTACTTC
clone_size: many
j_call: TRBJ2-4
v_call: TRBV20-1
d_call: -

cdr3_aa: CASSLGDRGPSNEQFF
cdr3_nt: TGTGCCAGCAGCTTGGGGGACAGGGGGCCCTCCAATGAGCAGTTCTTC
clone_size: many
j_call: TRBJ2-1
v_call: TRBV7-9
d_call: TRBD1

cdr3_aa: CASSQAAGAGTGELFF
cdr3_nt: TGTGCCAGCAGCCAAGCAGCGGGAGCGGGCACCGGGGAGCTGTTTTTT
clone_size: many
j_call: TRBJ2-2
v_call: TRBV5-5
d_call: TRBD2

cdr3_aa: CSAEQGNQPQHF
cdr3_nt: TGCAGTGCCGAACAGGGGAATCAGCCCCAGCATTTT
clone_size: many
j_call: TRBJ1-5
v_call: TRBV20-1
d_call: TRBD1

cdr3_aa: CSARSGTVPVGEAFF
cdr3_nt: TGCAGTGCTAGATCCGGGACAGTCCCGGTCGGGGAAGCTTTCTTT
clone_size: many
j_call: TRBJ1-1
v_call: TRBV20-1
d_call: TRBD1

cdr3_aa: CASSYGLVETQYF
cdr3_nt: TGTGCCAGCAGTTACGGACTAGTGGAGACCCAGTACTTC
clone_size: many
j_call: TRBJ2-5
v_call: TRBV6-6
d_call: TRBD2

cdr3_aa: CSAPLAWLRLGEQYF
cdr3_nt: TGCAGTGCTCCCTTGGCATGGCTTCGCCTGGGCGAGCAGTACTTC
clone_size: many
j_call: TRBJ2-7
v_call: TRBV20-1
d_call: -

cdr3_aa: CASSPFVIAGSTDTQYF
cdr3_nt: TGTGCCAGCAGCCCCTTCGTAATAGCGGGATCCACAGATACGCAGTATTTT
clone_size: many
j_call: TRBJ2-3
v_call: TRBV11-1
d_call: TRBD2

cdr3_aa: CAIRSNTEAFF
cdr3_nt: TGTGCCATCAGATCGAACACTGAAGCTTTCTTT
clone_size: many
j_call: TRBJ1-1
v_call: TRBV10-3
d_call: -

cdr3_aa: CASQERGSYNEQFF
cdr3_nt: TGTGCCAGCCAGGAGAGGGGGTCCTACAATGAGCAGTTCTTC
clone_size: few
j_call: TRBJ2-1
v_call: TRBV11-2
d_call: -

cdr3_aa: CASKSWEQQFF
cdr3_nt: TGTGCCAGCAAAAGCTGGGAGCAACAGTTCTTC
clone_size: many
j_call: TRBJ2-1
v_call: TRBV28
d_call: -

cdr3_aa: CASRTGMETQYF
cdr3_nt: TGTGCCAGCAGAACAGGGATGGAGACCCAGTACTTC
clone_size: many
j_call: TRBJ2-5
v_call: TRBV27
d_call: -

cdr3_aa: CASSLGVSEYSDTQYF
cdr3_nt: TGTGCCAGCAGCTTAGGTGTCTCCGAATATTCAGATACGCAGTATTTT
clone_size: many
j_call: TRBJ2-3
v_call: TRBV7-2
d_call: -

cdr3_aa: CASSVYRGQEETQYF
cdr3_nt: TGTGCCAGCAGCGTCTACAGGGGGCAGGAAGAGACCCAGTACTTC
clone_size: many
j_call: TRBJ2-5
v_call: TRBV11-1
d_call: TRBD1

cdr3_aa: CSAPQLYADTQYF
cdr3_nt: TGCAGTGCTCCCCAATTATACGCAGATACGCAGTATTTT
clone_size: many
j_call: TRBJ2-3
v_call: TRBV20-1
d_call: -

cdr3_aa: CASSLALPDSPSSGANVLTF
cdr3_nt: TGTGCCAGCAGCTTAGCCCTCCCGGACAGCCCAAGCTCTGGGGCCAACGTCCTGACTTTC
clone_size: many
j_call: TRBJ2-6
v_call: TRBV7-2
d_call: -

cdr3_aa: CSAIYSNQPQHF
cdr3_nt: TGCAGTGCCATTTATAGCAATCAGCCCCAGCATTTT
clone_size: many
j_call: TRBJ1-5
v_call: TRBV20-1
d_call: -

cdr3_aa: CASSPTSGPGYEQYF
cdr3_nt: TGTGCCAGCAGTCCCACCAGCGGTCCTGGCTACGAGCAGTACTTC
clone_size: many
j_call: TRBJ2-7
v_call: TRBV27
d_call: -

cdr3_aa: CASSLSASPGELFF
cdr3_nt: TGCGCCAGCAGCTTGTCGGCTAGCCCCGGGGAGCTGTTTTTT
clone_size: many
j_call: TRBJ2-2
v_call: TRBV5-1
d_call: -

cdr3_aa: CAISRLVTDTQYF
cdr3_nt: TGTGCCATCAGTCGACTTGTCACAGATACGCAGTATTTT
clone_size: many
j_call: TRBJ2-3
v_call: TRBV10-3
d_call: -

cdr3_aa: CSASLRTGSALGYGYTF
cdr3_nt: TGCAGTGCTAGTCTGCGGACAGGTTCCGCCCTAGGCTATGGCTACACCTTC
clone_size: many
j_call: TRBJ1-2
v_call: TRBV20-1
d_call: TRBD1

cdr3_aa: CAISVEGRQNIQYF
cdr3_nt: TGTGCCATCAGTGTGGAGGGGCGACAAAACATTCAGTACTTC
clone_size: many
j_call: TRBJ2-4
v_call: TRBV10-3
d_call: -

cdr3_aa: CASRGLYSYNEQFF
cdr3_nt: TGCGCCAGCAGGGGACTCTATTCCTACAATGAGCAGTTCTTC
clone_size: many
j_call: TRBJ2-1
v_call: TRBV5-1
d_call: -

cdr3_aa: CSATASDREKNIQYF
cdr3_nt: TGCAGTGCTACAGCCTCGGACAGGGAAAAAAACATTCAGTACTTC
clone_size: many
j_call: TRBJ2-4
v_call: TRBV20-1
d_call: TRBD1

cdr3_aa: CASSPRAGELNTGELFF
cdr3_nt: TGTGCCAGCAGCCCCAGAGCGGGAGAATTAAACACCGGGGAGCTGTTTTTT
clone_size: many
j_call: TRBJ2-2
v_call: TRBV5-5
d_call: TRBD2

cdr3_aa: CAISDREETQYF
cdr3_nt: TGTGCCATCAGTGACAGAGAAGAGACCCAGTACTTC
clone_size: many
j_call: TRBJ2-5
v_call: TRBV10-3
d_call: -

cdr3_aa: CASSPRDILETQYF
cdr3_nt: TGCGCCAGCAGCCCGAGGGACATCCTGGAGACCCAGTACTTC
clone_size: many
j_call: TRBJ2-5
v_call: TRBV5-1
d_call: -

cdr3_aa: CASTAQAGELFF
cdr3_nt: TGTGCCAGCACAGCCCAGGCCGGGGAGCTGTTTTTT
clone_size: many
j_call: TRBJ2-2
v_call: TRBV12-3/TRBV12-4
d_call: -

cdr3_aa: CASNDRALGGYTF
cdr3_nt: TGTGCCAGTAATGACCGGGCCCTGGGAGGCTACACCTTC
clone_size: few
j_call: TRBJ1-2
v_call: TRBV19
d_call: -

cdr3_aa: CASRMTANTGELFF
cdr3_nt: TGCGCCAGCAGGATGACAGCTAACACCGGGGAGCTGTTTTTT
clone_size: many
j_call: TRBJ2-2
v_call: TRBV10-1
d_call: -

cdr3_aa: CSARGVGAEIGMNTEAFF
cdr3_nt: TGCAGTGCTAGAGGTGTGGGGGCGGAGATTGGCATGAACACTGAAGCTTTCTTT
clone_size: many
j_call: TRBJ1-1
v_call: TRBV20-1
d_call: -

cdr3_aa: CASIPTRNYGYTF
cdr3_nt: TGTGCCAGCATCCCTACTCGGAACTATGGCTACACCTTC
clone_size: many
j_call: TRBJ1-2
v_call: TRBV6-1
d_call: -

cdr3_aa: CASSPVYGDNTQYF
cdr3_nt: TGTGCCAGCAGCCCCGTTTACGGGGATAATACGCAGTATTTT
clone_size: many
j_call: TRBJ2-3
v_call: TRBV11-2
d_call: -